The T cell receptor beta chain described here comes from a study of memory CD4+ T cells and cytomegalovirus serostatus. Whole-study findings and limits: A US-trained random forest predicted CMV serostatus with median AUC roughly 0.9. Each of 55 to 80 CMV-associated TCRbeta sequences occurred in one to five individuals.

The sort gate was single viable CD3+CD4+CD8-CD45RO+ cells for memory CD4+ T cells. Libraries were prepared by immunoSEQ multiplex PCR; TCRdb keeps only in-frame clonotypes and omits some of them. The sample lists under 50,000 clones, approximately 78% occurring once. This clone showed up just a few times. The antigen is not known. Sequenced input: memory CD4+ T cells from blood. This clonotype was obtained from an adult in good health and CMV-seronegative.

The DNA of the CDR3 is TGTGCCTGGAGGGAAGCTATGACTGAAGCTTTCTTT. Its protein product is CAWREAMTEAFF. The rearrangement links TRBV30 to TRBJ1-1; no clear D. Trimming took off 3 bases at V and 5 bases at J, with 10 bases between the two ends. This CDR3 is built from 12 residues. Germline-derived CDR1 and CDR2 are GTSNPN and SVGIG (reference sequence).